The sequence of this TCR beta chain was determined in a study of cytomegalovirus exposure and HLA in healthy donors. On this clone: Its antigen is not identified.

Use of 60 Vbeta and 13 Jbeta primers characterized the PCR. Measured with immunoSEQ multiplex PCR; TCRdb has only the in-frame clones, and not every one. Of 150,000 or so clones listed, over 60% are singletons. Trimming took 3 bases from V and 0 from J, leaving 9 bases between them. The CDR3 loop spans 15 amino acids. Germline assignment: CDR1 SGHRS and CDR2 YFSETQ. Study outcomes and limitations: Upon later analysis, TCR association rates were observed to vary by HLA locus, being highest for DRB1 and lowest for HLA-C.

The specimen sequenced was PBMCs. The receptor comes from a woman aged 45 to 65 in good health and CMV-seropositive. This chain connects TRBV5-1 to TRBJ1-4, with no clear D. In DNA form, the CDR3 reads TGCGCCAGCAGCTCTTTCAGTGCAACTAATGAAAAACTGTTTTTT. Protein: CASSSFSATNEKLFF.